This TCR beta chain emerged from a study of shared clonotypes between healthy human individuals. Overall study context: There were three CD4 naive, three CD4 memory, two CD8 naive and one CD8 memory plates per donor.

The naive CD8 subset, CD45RO-negative cells positively selected for CCR7, excluded terminally differentiated effector memory CD45RA+ cells. This CDR3 comprises 15 residues. The V end was cut by 5 bases, the J end by 0 bases, with 8 bases between. CDR1 and CDR2 from the germline V gene are SGHAT and FQNNGV. The test was conducted at deep level. Replicate PCRs from sorted subsets contained approximately 190 ng DNA, which is 30,000 to 35,000 T cell genomes. The data were produced by immunoSEQ multiplex PCR, yet TCRdb's version contains in-frame clones alone and is incomplete. The repertoire holds about 2 million clones, with just under 95% as singletons.

The sequencing sample was made of naive CD8+ T cells sorted from blood. This TCR derives from a man aged 18-30 years in good health. The chain links TRBV11-2 to TRBJ1-6, with D uncertain. For the CDR3, the DNA is TGTGCCAGCAGCACAGCCAGCTCCTATAATTCACCCCTCCACTTT. This translates into CASSTASSYNSPLHF.